What follows are 12 T cell receptor beta chains derived from one specimen sequenced in a study of T-cell memory formation after mild COVID-19. TCRdb re-called the 5' RACE reads through MiXCR, storing one row per CDR3 protein. Of about 350,000 distinct CDR3 sequences detected, 20% to 25% appear once; the ten largest clones hold roughly 23%. The sample was PBMCs or a T cell subset sorted from them (not recorded which). These receptors all stem from a man between 18 and 35 years old who had mild COVID-19 (a few samples of this study predate the infection). Cell type and time point are not known.

This clonotype was observed a few times. CDR3 in amino acids: CASSGQGSSYNEQFF. As DNA, the CDR3 is TGTGCCAGCAGCGGACAGGGAAGCTCCTACAATGAGCAGTTCTTC. The chain carries TRBV6-6 and TRBJ2-1; 8 bases agree with TRBD1. This CDR3 has 15 residues. Germline CDR1 reads MNHNY; CDR2 reads SVGAGI (reference sequence). V trimming: 6 bases; J trimming: 0 bases; junction bases outside the gene matches: 4.

This chain joins TRBV5-1 and TRBJ2-1; D may match TRBD1 or TRBD2 (5 bases each). There are 16 residues in the CDR3. Germline V lookup: CDR1 SGHRS, CDR2 YFSETQ. V was shortened by 1 base and J by 5 bases, with 16 bases between the two germline ends. CDR3 protein: CASSLFPPGTHNEQFF. CDR3 sequence (DNA): TGCGCCAGCAGCTTGTTCCCCCCGGGGACCCACAATGAGCAGTTCTTC.

The sample holds a few counts of this clonotype. This rearrangement joins TRBV5-1 to TRBJ1-4, with 9 positions matching TRBD1. CDR3 length: 15 amino acids. V was clipped by 9 bases and J by 7 bases; unmatched bases: 13. CDR1 is SGHRS and CDR2 is YFSETQ in the germline V gene. This chain's CDR3 is CATAVTGGASEKLFF. CDR3 in DNA: TGCGCCACCGCGGTAACAGGGGGCGCGTCTGAAAAACTGTTTTTT. The full variable domain, with the rest looked up from reference TRBV5-1 and TRBJ1-4, is KAGVTQTPRYLIKTRGQQVTLSCSPISGHRSVSWYQQTPGQGLQFLFEYFSETQRNKGNFPGRFSGRQFSNSRSEMNVSTLELGDSALYLCATAVTGGASEKLFFGSGTQLSVL.

The table lists this clonotype with a few counts. The chain uses TRBV20-1 and TRBJ2-4, with 8 bases matching TRBD1. Looked up from germline, CDR1 is DFQATT and CDR2 is SNEGSKA (reference sequence). The V gene end was trimmed by 6 bases and the J gene end by 3 bases; junction bases not matched to a gene: 7. The CDR3 runs 14 residues. The CDR3 spells CSAHKTGGKNIQYF. The CDR3 coding sequence is TGCAGTGCCCATAAAACAGGGGGCAAAAACATTCAGTACTTC.

The chain recombines TRBV4-3 with TRBJ2-5; tentatively, D is TRBD1 (7 bases). There are 14 residues in the CDR3. CDR1 and CDR2 from the germline V gene are LGHNA and YSLEER. Between the trimmed V and J ends, which lost 0 bases and 4 bases, there was a span of 9 bases. Here the CDR3 DNA reads TGCGCCAGCAGCCAAGACAGGGGGGTAGAGACCCAGTACTTC. It yields the protein CASSQDRGVETQYF.

The sample holds many counts of this clonotype. V and J are TRBV4-2 and TRBJ2-3; 10 nucleotides align to TRBD2. Germline CDR1 is LGHNA and CDR2 is YNFKEQ. The CDR3 runs 15 residues. Trimming at V came to 4 bases and at J to 4 bases, leaving 5 bases not matched to a gene. CDR3 bases: TGTGCCAGCAGCCTCCCTCTAGCGGGAGCAGATACGCAGTATTTT. This encodes CASSLPLAGADTQYF.

The DNA for the CDR3 is TGTGCCAGCAGCCAGAGACACGTCTCTGGAAACACCATATATTTT. It yields the protein CASSQRHVSGNTIYF. This chain uses TRBV7-2 with TRBJ1-3, with no clear D. Trimming cost V 5 bases and J 0 bases, with 11 bases left between them. Germline V CDR1 and CDR2: SGHTA, FQGNSA. This CDR3 is 15 amino acids long.

V and J are TRBV24-1 and TRBJ1-5, with D hard to call. This CDR3 comprises 12 residues. V was clipped by 1 base and J by 9 bases, with 6 bases between them. CDR1 and CDR2 (germline): KGHDR, SFDVKD. The CDR3 sequence is CATSDLVGPQHF. The CDR3 nucleotides are TGTGCCACCAGTGATTTAGTGGGGCCCCAGCATTTT.

This clonotype was observed a few times. The rearrangement uses TRBV12-3 or TRBV12-4 and TRBJ1-5; D is perhaps TRBD1 (6 bases). V dropped 10 bases and J dropped 0 bases, with 13 bases sitting between them. This CDR3 region has 14 residues. CDR3 bases: TGTGCCACTAGCCAGACAGGTAGCAATCAGCCCCAGCATTTT. It codes for CATSQTGSNQPQHF.

Note on this clonotype: The junction departs from germline at one end; a sequencing error may be responsible. The J gene is TRBJ1-4, the V gene TRBV29-1, with D tentatively TRBD1 (5 bases). Germline V gives CDR1 SQVTM, CDR2 ANQGSEA. The CDR3 runs 10 residues. The CDR3 sequence is CSVEDGSRVF. DNA of the CDR3: TGCAGCGTTGAAGACGGGAGCAGGGTTTTT.

The gene calls are TRBV7-6 and TRBJ2-2, with D perhaps matching TRBD1 or TRBD2 (5 bases each). The germline gives CDR1 SGHVS, CDR2 FNYEAQ. The CDR3 has 18 amino acids. V lost 2 bases and J lost 5, with 21 bases in between. CDR3 in DNA: TGTGCCAGCAGCTTATCCGGTGGGACCCCGGGCGGTACCGGGGAGCTGTTTTTT. Translation: CASSLSGGTPGGTGELFF.

This chain connects TRBV21-1 to TRBJ2-7. TRBV21-1 is a pseudogene. CDR3 length equals 15 residues. The CDR3 is CASSIAGEGSYEQYV. For the CDR3, the DNA is TGTGCCAGCAGCATTGCTGGTGAGGGCTCCTACGAGCAGTACGTC.